These 18 T cell receptor beta chains came from one sample sequenced in a study of T cell responses to AZD1222 COVID-19 vaccine. The protocol was immunoSEQ multiplex PCR, while the TCRdb copy is restricted to in-frame clones and leaves out a portion. The table shows 100,000 to 150,000 clones, with about 93% occurring only once. Source: peripheral blood, taken 28 days after the second AZD1222 dose. The receptors were gathered from an adult who received the AZD1222 COVID-19 vaccine.

This rearrangement joins TRBV2 to TRBJ1-1; TRBD1 is a possible D gene (6 bases). Trimming pared 2 bases from V and 5 bases from J, leaving 12 bases between. Germline values: CDR1 SNHLY, CDR2 FYNNEI. This CDR3 is built from 14 residues. DNA for the CDR3: TGTGCCAGCAGTGAAAGGACAGCAGTAACTGAAGCTTTCTTT. This translates into CASSERTAVTEAFF.

This clone was picked up one time. The chain recombines TRBV12-1 with TRBJ2-2; TRBD2 reflects the table's D call only, with no check against the DNA. TRBV12-1 is a known pseudogene. CDR3 length equals 14 residues. The CDR3 reads CASSFALATGELFF. The CDR3 DNA sequence: TGTGCCAGCAGCTTTGCGCTAGCCACCGGGGAGCTGTTTTTT.

The V gene is TRBV6-5, the J gene TRBJ2-1; 8 bases fit TRBD1. Trimming at V came to 6 bases and at J to 5 bases, leaving 0 bases not matched to a gene. Germline-derived CDR1 and CDR2 are MNHEY and SVGAGI. This CDR3 contains 12 residues. CDR3 DNA: TGTGCCAGCAGGGGACAGGACAATGAGCAGTTCTTC. Translation: CASRGQDNEQFF.

This clone was seen a single time. This chain joins TRBV6-2 or TRBV6-3 and TRBJ2-1, with 9 bases identical to TRBD2. CDR3 length equals 15 residues. With V trimmed by 5 bases and J by 4 bases, 6 bases remained unmatched. Germline CDR1 MNHEY, CDR2 SVGEGT. DNA for the CDR3: TGTGCCAGCAGTCGACTAGCGGACAGATACAATGAGCAGTTCTTC. It encodes CASSRLADRYNEQFF.

This chain connects TRBV6-6 to TRBJ2-5; D is perhaps TRBD2 (5 bases). The germline gives CDR1 MNHNY, CDR2 SVGAGI (reference sequence). V was shortened by 6 bases and J by 2 bases, with 7 bases between the two germline ends. This CDR3 region has 12 residues. The CDR3 loop is CASRTGQETQYF. The DNA of the CDR3 is TGTGCCAGCAGAACGGGGCAAGAGACCCAGTACTTC.

The chain joins TRBV6-2 or TRBV6-3 to TRBJ1-5; D might be TRBD1 (5 bases). V was trimmed by 4 bases and J by 1 base, leaving 8 bases between them. Per the germline V gene, CDR1 is MNHEY and CDR2 is SVGEGT. CDR3 length: 14 amino acids. Here the CDR3 reads CASSWWDSNQPQHF. The CDR3 DNA reads as TGTGCCAGCAGTTGGTGGGACAGCAATCAGCCCCAGCATTTT.

The CDR3 DNA sequence: TGTGCCGCCCGAAAGGGACAGGAGGCCAATCAGCCCCAGCATTTT. Residues: CAARKGQEANQPQHF. The rearrangement uses TRBV19 and TRBJ1-5, with 8 nucleotides matching TRBD1. This CDR3 is 15 amino acids long. The junction had 12 bases not matched to a gene; V was cut back by 11 bases and J by 3 bases. Germline CDR1 reads LNHDA; CDR2 reads SQIVND (reference sequence).

This clone was detected only once. This rearrangement joins TRBV6-5 to TRBJ1-5; no reliable D call. There are 13 residues in the CDR3. CDR1 is MNHEY and CDR2 is SVGAGI in the germline V gene. Trimming shortened V by 0 bases and J by 6 bases, and 6 bases separated the two germline ends. The CDR3 spells CASSYSGSQPQHF. The CDR3 DNA reads TGTGCCAGCAGTTACTCTGGAAGTCAGCCCCAGCATTTT.

The chain recombines TRBV28 with TRBJ1-2, with D possibly being TRBD1 (5 bases). V was shortened by 5 bases and J by 2 bases, with 15 bases between the two germline ends. The CDR3 runs to 15 residues. Germline lookup yields CDR1 MDHEN and CDR2 SYDVKM. Here the CDR3 reads CASSPPRGRNYGYTF. The CDR3 bases are TGTGCCAGCAGTCCCCCCCGGGGCAGGAACTATGGCTACACCTTC.

The chain recombines TRBV13 with TRBJ1-1; D possibly corresponds to TRBD1 (5 bases). Germline values: CDR1 PRHDT, CDR2 FYEKMQ (reference sequence). The CDR3 sequence is 13 residues long. V lost 0 bases and J 5 bases, leaving 7 bases between the germline ends. The CDR3 here is CASSLGGGTEAFF. DNA for the CDR3: TGTGCCAGCAGCTTAGGCGGGGGAACTGAAGCTTTCTTT.

V is TRBV4-2 and J is TRBJ1-2; D is perhaps TRBD1 (5 bases). With 4 bases removed from V and 2 bases from J, the gap between germline ends came to 14 bases. Germline V gene sequence: CDR1 LGHNA, CDR2 YNFKEQ. The CDR3 has 15 amino acids. The CDR3 is CASSPRGGTNYGYTF. The CDR3 bases are TGTGCCAGCAGCCCGAGGGGAGGGACGAACTATGGCTACACCTTC.

This chain joins TRBV3-1 (or the pseudogene TRBV3-2) and TRBJ2-2; possibly TRBD1 for D (5 bases). This CDR3 spans 15 amino acids. Germline V gene lookup returns CDR1 LGHDT and CDR2 YNNKEL (reference sequence). V shed 3 bases and J shed 3 bases, with 11 bases lying between them. This CDR3 is CASSQVVGDTGELFF. CDR3 nucleotide sequence: TGTGCCAGCAGCCAGGTAGTAGGGGACACCGGGGAGCTGTTTTTT.

J is TRBJ1-1 and V is TRBV27; D gene uncertain. V lost 3 bases, J lost 3 bases, and 11 bases lay in between. CDR1 is MNHEY and CDR2 is SMNVEV in the germline V gene (reference sequence). The CDR3 contains 14 residues. The DNA of the CDR3 is TGTGCCAGCAGTTTGGCCAGGAGGGACACTGAAGCTTTCTTT. Translation: CASSLARRDTEAFF.

V is TRBV3-1 (or the pseudogene TRBV3-2) and J is TRBJ2-7; D call uncertain. V was shortened by 1 base and J by 6 bases, with 4 bases between the two germline ends. Looked up from germline, CDR1 is LGHDT and CDR2 is YNNKEL (reference sequence). The CDR3 is 11 amino acids. CDR3 DNA: TGTGCCAGCAGCCAAGTGAGCGAGCAGTACTTC. Its translation: CASSQVSEQYF.

The rearrangement uses TRBV3-1 (or the pseudogene TRBV3-2) and TRBJ2-7, with D uncertain. The CDR3 length is 16 residues. The ends were cut back, 5 bases at V and 4 bases at J, with 21 bases in the middle. The germline CDR1 and CDR2 sequences are LGHDT and YNNKEL (reference sequence). The DNA of the CDR3 is TGTGCCAGCAGCGAGACGCTTCCCAGTCCGGAATACGAGCAGTACTTC. Its protein product is CASSETLPSPEYEQYF.

The chain couples TRBV24-1 to TRBJ2-1, with D perhaps TRBD1 or TRBD2 (5 bases each). This CDR3 comprises 14 residues. The V end lost 3 bases, the J end lost 10 bases, and 15 bases lay between the germline ends. Germline lookup yields CDR1 KGHDR and CDR2 SFDVKD. The CDR3 DNA sequence: TGTGCCACCAGTGATAGAGGAACTAGGGGCGAGCAGTTCTTC. Its protein product is CATSDRGTRGEQFF.

V gene TRBV5-6 combines with J gene TRBJ1-5; D perhaps matches TRBD1 (6 bases). Germline CDR1 SGHDT, CDR2 YYEEEE. V lost 8 bases, J lost 0 bases, and 21 bases lay in between. There are 17 residues in the CDR3. The CDR3 protein is CASSRGAGGDSNQPQHF. The CDR3 DNA is TGTGCCAGTTCTCGGGGGGCGGGAGGGGATAGCAATCAGCCCCAGCATTTT.

This clone has more than one count but fewer than ten. V is TRBV19 and J is TRBJ2-7; TRBD1 aligns across 12 bases. Trimming at V came to 7 bases and at J to 6 bases, leaving 13 bases not matched to a gene. Germline CDR1 is LNHDA and CDR2 is SQIVND (reference sequence). The CDR3 covers 16 residues. The CDR3 DNA sequence: TGTGCCAGTACCCTCGAGCCGGGACAGGGGGCAGGCGAGCAGTACTTC. Translation: CASTLEPGQGAGEQYF.